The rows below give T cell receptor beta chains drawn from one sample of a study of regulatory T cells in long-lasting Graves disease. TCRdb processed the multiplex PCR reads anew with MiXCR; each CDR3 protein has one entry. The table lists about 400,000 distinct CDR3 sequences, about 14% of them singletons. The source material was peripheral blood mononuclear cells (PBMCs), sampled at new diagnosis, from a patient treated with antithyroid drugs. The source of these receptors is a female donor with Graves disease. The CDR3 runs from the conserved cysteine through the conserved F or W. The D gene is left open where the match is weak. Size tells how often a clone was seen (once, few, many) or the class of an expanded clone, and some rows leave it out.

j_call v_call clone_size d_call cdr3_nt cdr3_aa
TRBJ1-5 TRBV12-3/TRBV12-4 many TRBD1 TGTGCCAGCAGTGTAGGGACAGGGACTGATCTGGGCAATCAGCCCCAGCATTTT CASSVGTGTDLGNQPQHF
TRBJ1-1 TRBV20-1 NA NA TGCAGTGTCAGACCCCGGGGAGTAGCTTTCTTT CSVRPRGVAFF
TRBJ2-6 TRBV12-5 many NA TGTGCTAGTGGTTTGGCCGGTAGAGGGTTGGTAATCGATTCGGCCGGGGCCAACGTCCTGACTTTC CASGLAGRGLVIDSAGANVLTF
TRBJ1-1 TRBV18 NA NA TGTGCCAGCTCACAGACCTCGACAGTACGCACTGAAGCTTTCTTT CASSQTSTVRTEAFF
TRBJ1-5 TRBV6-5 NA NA TGTGCCAGCAGTTATGGAGGATCTCAGCCCCAGCATTTT CASSYGGSQPQHF
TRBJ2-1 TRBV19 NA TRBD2 TGTGCCAGTAGTAGCGCCCTAGCGGGGTACAATGAGCAGTTCTTC CASSSALAGYNEQFF
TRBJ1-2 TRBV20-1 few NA TGCAGTGCTAGAGATACCGGGGCTAACTATGGCTACACCTTC CSARDTGANYGYTF
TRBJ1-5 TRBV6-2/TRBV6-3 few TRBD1 TGTGCCAGCAGGTTCCGGGAGGGAGGGGGCGACCAGCCCCAGCATTTT CASRFREGGGDQPQHF
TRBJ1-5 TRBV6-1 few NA TGTGCCAGCAATAGCAGGAGCAGCAATCAGCCCCAGCATTTT CASNSRSSNQPQHF
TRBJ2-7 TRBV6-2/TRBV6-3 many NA TGTGCCAGCAGTTATATTGGCAGGGATACCTACGAGCAGTACTTC CASSYIGRDTYEQYF
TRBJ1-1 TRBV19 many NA TGTGCCAGTAGTATAGAGGCGATGAGTAACACTGAAGCTTTCTTT CASSIEAMSNTEAFF
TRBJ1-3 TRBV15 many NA TGTGCCACCAGCAGAGATGCTGGGACACCTGGAAACACCATATATTTT CATSRDAGTPGNTIYF
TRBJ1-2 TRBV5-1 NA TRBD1 TGCGCCAGCAGCCCGGGACAGGGACGAGCTAACTATGGCTACACCTTC CASSPGQGRANYGYTF
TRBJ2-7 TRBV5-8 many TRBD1 TGTGCCAGCAGCTCAGGGACAGTGGAGGCCTACGAGCAGTACTTC CASSSGTVEAYEQYF
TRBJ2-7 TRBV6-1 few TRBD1 TGTGCCAGCAGTGACCTCCGGGACAGAGAGCAGTACTTC CASSDLRDREQYF
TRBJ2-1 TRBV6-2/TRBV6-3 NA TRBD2 TGTGCCAGCACTTACTTAGCGGGGGCTTACAATGAGCAGTTCTTC CASTYLAGAYNEQFF
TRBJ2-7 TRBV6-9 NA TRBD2 TGTGCCAGCAGTTCTGAGGAGCGGGAGTACGAGCAGTACTTC CASSSEEREYEQYF
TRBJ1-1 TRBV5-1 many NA TGCGCCAGCAGCACTGGGGCGACGAACACTGAAGCTTTCTTT CASSTGATNTEAFF
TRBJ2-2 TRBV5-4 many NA TGTGCCAGCAGCTTGCAGGGGGGGCCTGGGGAGCTGTTTTTT CASSLQGGPGELFF
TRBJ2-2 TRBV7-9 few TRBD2 TGTGCCAGCAGCTTCTACGGGACTAGCGGGAGGGCCATGACCGGGGAGCTGTTTTTT CASSFYGTSGRAMTGELFF
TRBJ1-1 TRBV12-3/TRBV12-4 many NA TGTGCCAGCAGTTTCAACGAAAGGTGGGGAGCTTTCTTT CASSFNERWGAFF
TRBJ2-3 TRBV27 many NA TGTGCCAGCAGTTTAAATCCCACAGATACGCAGTATTTT CASSLNPTDTQYF
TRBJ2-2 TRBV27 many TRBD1 TGTGCCAGCACCAAGGAAAGACAGGGTCGGGCCGGGGAGCTGTTTTTT CASTKERQGRAGELFF
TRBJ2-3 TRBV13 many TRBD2 TGTGCCAGCGCCGGCGGGAGTAGGTCGGATACGCAGTATTTT CASAGGSRSDTQYF
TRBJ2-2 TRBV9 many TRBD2 TGTGCGAGCGGCCCGGGAGGAGGCACCGGGGAGCTGTTTTTT CASGPGGGTGELFF
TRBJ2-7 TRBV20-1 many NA TGCAGTGCTAGAGACCTTCTAGGCGAGCAGTACTTC CSARDLLGEQYF
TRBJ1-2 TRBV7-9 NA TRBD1 TGTGCCAGCAGCTTCGGACAGGGCGAGGACTATGGCTACACCTTC CASSFGQGEDYGYTF
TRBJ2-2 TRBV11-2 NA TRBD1 TGTGCCAGCAGCCTGGGACAGGGAGCCGGGGAGCCGTTTTTT CASSLGQGAGEPFF